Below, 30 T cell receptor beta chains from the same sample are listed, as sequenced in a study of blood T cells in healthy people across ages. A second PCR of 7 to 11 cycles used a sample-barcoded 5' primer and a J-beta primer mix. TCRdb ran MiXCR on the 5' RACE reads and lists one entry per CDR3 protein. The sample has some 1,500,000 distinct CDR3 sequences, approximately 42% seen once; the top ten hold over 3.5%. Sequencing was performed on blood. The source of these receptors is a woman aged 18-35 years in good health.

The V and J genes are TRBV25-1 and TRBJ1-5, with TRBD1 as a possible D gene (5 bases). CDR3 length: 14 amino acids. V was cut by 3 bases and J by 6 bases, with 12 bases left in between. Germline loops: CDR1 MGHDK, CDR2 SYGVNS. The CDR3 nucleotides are TGTGCCAGCAGTGAGGGGGGGGGTGTTCAGCCCCAGCATTTT. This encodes CASSEGGGVQPQHF.

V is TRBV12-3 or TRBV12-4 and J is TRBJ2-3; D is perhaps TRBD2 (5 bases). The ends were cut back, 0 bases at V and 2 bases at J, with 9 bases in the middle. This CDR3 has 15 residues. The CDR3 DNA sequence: TGTGCCAGCAGTTTAGCCCCGGACTTCACAGATACGCAGTATTTT. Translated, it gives CASSLAPDFTDTQYF.

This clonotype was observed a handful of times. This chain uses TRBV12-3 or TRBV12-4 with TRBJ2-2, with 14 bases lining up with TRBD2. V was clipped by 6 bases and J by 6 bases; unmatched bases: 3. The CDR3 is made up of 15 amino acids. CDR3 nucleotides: TGTGCCAGCAGCCCGGGACTAGCGGGAGCCGGGGAGCTGTTTTTT. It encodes CASSPGLAGAGELFF.

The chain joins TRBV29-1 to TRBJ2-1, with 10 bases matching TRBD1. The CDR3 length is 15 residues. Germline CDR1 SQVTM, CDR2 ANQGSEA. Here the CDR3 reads CNILAGDRGLGEQFF. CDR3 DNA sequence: TGCAACATCCTGGCCGGTGACAGGGGGCTTGGTGAGCAGTTCTTC.

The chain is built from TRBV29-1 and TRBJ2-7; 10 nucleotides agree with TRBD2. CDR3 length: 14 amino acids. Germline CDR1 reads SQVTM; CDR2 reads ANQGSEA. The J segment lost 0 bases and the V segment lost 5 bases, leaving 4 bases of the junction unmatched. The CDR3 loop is CSVTGTSASYEQYF. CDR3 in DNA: TGCAGCGTTACTGGGACTAGCGCCTCCTACGAGCAGTACTTC.

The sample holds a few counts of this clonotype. CDR3 residues: CASSPGLAVTQYF. In DNA, the CDR3 is TGCGCCAGCAGCCCAGGACTAGCCGTGACGCAGTATTTT. The rearrangement uses TRBV5-1 and TRBJ2-3, with 8 nucleotides matching TRBD2. Germline-derived CDR1 and CDR2 are SGHRS and YFSETQ. CDR3 length equals 13 residues. V was pared by 4 bases and J by 9 bases, with 7 bases of the junction left unmatched.

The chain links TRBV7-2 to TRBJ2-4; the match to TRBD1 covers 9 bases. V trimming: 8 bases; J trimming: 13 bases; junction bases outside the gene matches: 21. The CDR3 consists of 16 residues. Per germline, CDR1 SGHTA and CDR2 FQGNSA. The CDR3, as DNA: TGTGCCAGCGATCGGCCCGGGACAGGGAGGTACAATGAGCAGTACTTC. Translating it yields CASDRPGTGRYNEQYF. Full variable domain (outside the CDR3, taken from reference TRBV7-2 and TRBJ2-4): GAGVSQSPSNKVTEKGKDVELRCDPISGHTALYWYRQSLGQGLEFLIYFQGNSAPDKSGLPSDRFSAERTGGSVSTLTIQRTQQEDSAVYLCASDRPGTGRYNEQYFGAGTRLSVL.

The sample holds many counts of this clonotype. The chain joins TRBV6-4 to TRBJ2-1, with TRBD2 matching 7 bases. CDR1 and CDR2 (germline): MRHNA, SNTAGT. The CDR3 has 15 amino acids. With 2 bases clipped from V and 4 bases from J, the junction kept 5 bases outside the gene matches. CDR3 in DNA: TGTGCCAGCAGTGACGCGGCGGGAGAGTACAATGAGCAGTTCTTC. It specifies CASSDAAGEYNEQFF.

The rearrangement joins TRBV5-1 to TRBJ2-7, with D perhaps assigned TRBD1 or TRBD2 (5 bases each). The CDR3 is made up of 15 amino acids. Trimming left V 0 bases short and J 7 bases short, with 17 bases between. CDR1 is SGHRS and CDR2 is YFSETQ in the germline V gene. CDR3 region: CASSLVSSSQDEQYF. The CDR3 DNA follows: TGCGCCAGCAGCTTGGTATCTAGCTCACAGGATGAGCAGTACTTC.

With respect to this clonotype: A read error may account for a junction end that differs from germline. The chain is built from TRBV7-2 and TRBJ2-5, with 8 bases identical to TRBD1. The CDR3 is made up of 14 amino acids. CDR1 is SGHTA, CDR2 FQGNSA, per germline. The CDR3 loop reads CASSKQGGGETRYF. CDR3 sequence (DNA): TGTGCCAGCAGCAAACAGGGGGGAGGAGAGACCCGGTACTTC.

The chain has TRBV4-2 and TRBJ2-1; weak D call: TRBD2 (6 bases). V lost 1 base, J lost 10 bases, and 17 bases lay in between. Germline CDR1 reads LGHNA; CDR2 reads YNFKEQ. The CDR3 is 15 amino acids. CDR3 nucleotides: TGTGCCAGCAGCCAAGGGGGGGTAGGAGGGAAAGAGCAGTTCTTC. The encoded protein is CASSQGGVGGKEQFF.

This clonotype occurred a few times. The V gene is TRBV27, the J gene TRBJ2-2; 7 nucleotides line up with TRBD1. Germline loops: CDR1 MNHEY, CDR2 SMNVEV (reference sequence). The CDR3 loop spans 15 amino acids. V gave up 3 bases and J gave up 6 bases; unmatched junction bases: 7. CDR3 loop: CASSFRGQSAGELFF. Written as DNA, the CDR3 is TGTGCCAGCAGTTTCCGGGGACAGTCGGCCGGGGAGCTGTTTTTT.

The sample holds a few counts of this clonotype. CDR3 bases: TGCAGCGTTGGGGTCCGTCCGGATCAGCCCCAGCATTTT. Translating gives CSVGVRPDQPQHF. The gene calls are TRBV29-1 and TRBJ1-5; D call uncertain. The germline V and J ends were trimmed by 4 bases and 5 bases, with 12 bases remaining between them. Germline assignment: CDR1 SQVTM and CDR2 ANQGSEA. This CDR3 comprises 13 residues.

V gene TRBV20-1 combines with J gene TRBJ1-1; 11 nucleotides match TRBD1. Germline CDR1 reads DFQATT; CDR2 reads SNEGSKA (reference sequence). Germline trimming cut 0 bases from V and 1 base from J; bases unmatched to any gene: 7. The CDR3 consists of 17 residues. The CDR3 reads CSARDLWTGGGNTEAFF. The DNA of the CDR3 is TGCAGTGCTAGAGATCTGTGGACAGGGGGCGGGAACACTGAAGCTTTCTTT.

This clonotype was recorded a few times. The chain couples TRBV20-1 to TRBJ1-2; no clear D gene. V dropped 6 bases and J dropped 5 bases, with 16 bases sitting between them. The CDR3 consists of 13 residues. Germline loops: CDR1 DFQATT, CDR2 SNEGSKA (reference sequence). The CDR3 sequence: CSAIQVLHYGYTF. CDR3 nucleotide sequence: TGCAGTGCCATACAAGTTTTACATTATGGCTACACCTTC.

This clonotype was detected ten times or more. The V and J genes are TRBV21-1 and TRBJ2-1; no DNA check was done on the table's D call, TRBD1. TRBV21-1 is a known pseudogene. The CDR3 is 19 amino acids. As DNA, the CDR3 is TGTGCCAGCAGCAAAGGTTGGGGGCCAGTTAGTCTTTCCCCCAATGAGCAGTTCTTC. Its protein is CASSKGWGPVSLSPNEQFF.

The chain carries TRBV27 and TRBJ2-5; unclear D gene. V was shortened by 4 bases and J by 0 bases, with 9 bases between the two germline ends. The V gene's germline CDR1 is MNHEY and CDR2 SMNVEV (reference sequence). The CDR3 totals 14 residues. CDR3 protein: CASSYKSYQETQYF. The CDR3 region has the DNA TGTGCCAGCAGTTATAAGTCTTACCAAGAGACCCAGTACTTC.

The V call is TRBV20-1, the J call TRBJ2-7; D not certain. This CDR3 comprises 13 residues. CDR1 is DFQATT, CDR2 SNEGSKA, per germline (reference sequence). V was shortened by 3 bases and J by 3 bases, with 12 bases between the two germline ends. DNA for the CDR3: TGCAGTGCTAGGGCAACATTGAACTACGAGCAGTACTTC. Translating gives CSARATLNYEQYF.

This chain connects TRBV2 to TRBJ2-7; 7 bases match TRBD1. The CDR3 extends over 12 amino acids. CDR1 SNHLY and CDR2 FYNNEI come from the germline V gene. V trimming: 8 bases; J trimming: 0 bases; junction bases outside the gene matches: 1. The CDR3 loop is CASDRDSYEQYF. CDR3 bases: TGTGCCAGCGACAGGGACTCCTACGAGCAGTACTTC. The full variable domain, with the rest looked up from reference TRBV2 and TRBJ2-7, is EPEVTQTPSHQVTQMGQEVILRCVPISNHLYFYWYRQILGQKVEFLVSFYNNEISEKSEIFDDQFSVERPDGSNFTLKIRSTKLEDSAMYFCASDRDSYEQYFGPGTRLTVT.

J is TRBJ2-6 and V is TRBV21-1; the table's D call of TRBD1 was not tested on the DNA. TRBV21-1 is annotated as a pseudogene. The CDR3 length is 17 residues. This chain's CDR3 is CASSTKPGVIGANVLTF. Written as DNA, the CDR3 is TGTGCCAGCAGTACAAAACCAGGGGTCATTGGGGCCAACGTCCTGACTTTC.

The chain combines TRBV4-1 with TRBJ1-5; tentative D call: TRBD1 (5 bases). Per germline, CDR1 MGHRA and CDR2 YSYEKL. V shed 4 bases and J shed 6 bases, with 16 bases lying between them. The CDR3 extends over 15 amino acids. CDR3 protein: CASSLGDARTQPQHF. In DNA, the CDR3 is TGCGCCAGCAGCCTTGGGGACGCCCGGACTCAGCCCCAGCATTTT.

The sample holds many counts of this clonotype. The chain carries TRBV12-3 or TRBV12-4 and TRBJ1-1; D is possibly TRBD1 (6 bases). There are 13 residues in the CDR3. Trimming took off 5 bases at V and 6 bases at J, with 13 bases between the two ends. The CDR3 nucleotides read TGTGCCAGCAGTCCGCAGGGGTACGCTGAAGCTTTCTTT. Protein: CASSPQGYAEAFF.

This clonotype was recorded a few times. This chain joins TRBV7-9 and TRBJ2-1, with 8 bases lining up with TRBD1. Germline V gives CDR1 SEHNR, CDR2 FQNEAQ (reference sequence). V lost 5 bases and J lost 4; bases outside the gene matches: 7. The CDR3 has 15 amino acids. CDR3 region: CASSLPRDRYNEQFF. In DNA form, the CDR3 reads TGTGCCAGCAGCCTACCCCGGGACAGGTACAATGAGCAGTTCTTC.

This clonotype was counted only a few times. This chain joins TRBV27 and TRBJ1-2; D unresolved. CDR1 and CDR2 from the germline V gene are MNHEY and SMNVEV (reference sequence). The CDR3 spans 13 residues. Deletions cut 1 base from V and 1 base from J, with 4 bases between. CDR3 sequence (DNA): TGTGCCAGCAGTTTATTCCTTAACTATGGCTACACCTTC. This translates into CASSLFLNYGYTF.

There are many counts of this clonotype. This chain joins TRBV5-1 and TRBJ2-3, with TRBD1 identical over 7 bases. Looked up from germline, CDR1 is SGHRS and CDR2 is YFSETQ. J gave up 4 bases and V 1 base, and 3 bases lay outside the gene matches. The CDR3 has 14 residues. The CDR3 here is CASSLIQGSDTQYF. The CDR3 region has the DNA TGCGCCAGCAGCTTGATACAGGGGTCAGATACGCAGTATTTT. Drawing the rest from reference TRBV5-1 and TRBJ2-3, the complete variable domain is KAGVTQTPRYLIKTRGQQVTLSCSPISGHRSVSWYQQTPGQGLQFLFEYFSETQRNKGNFPGRFSGRQFSNSRSEMNVSTLELGDSALYLCASSLIQGSDTQYFGPGTRLTVL.

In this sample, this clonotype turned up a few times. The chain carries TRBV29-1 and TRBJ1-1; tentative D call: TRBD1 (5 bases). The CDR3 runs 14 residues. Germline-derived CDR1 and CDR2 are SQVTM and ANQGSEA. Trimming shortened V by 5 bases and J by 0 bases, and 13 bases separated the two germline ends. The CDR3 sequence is CSVLGQRMNTEAFF. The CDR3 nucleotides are TGCAGCGTTCTGGGGCAACGGATGAACACTGAAGCTTTCTTT. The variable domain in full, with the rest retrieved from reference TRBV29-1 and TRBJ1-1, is SAVISQKPSRDICQRGTSLTIQCQVDSQVTMMFWYRQQPGQSLTLIATANQGSEATYESGFVIDKFPISRPNLTFSTLTVSNMSPEDSSIYLCSVLGQRMNTEAFFGQGTRLTVV.

The DNA of the CDR3 is TGCAGTGCCGTCCCTCGCCGGGCTAGCGCTTTCTACGAGCAGTACTTC. It codes for CSAVPRRASAFYEQYF. The rearrangement uses TRBV20-1 and TRBJ2-7, with a tentative D call TRBD2 (6 bases). V was shortened by 6 bases and J by 3 bases, with 24 bases between the two germline ends. Germline loops: CDR1 DFQATT, CDR2 SNEGSKA (reference sequence). The CDR3 totals 16 residues.

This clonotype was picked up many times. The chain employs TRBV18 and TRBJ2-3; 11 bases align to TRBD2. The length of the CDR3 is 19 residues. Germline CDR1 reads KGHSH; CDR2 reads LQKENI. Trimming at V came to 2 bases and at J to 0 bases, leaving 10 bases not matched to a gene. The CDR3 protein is CASSPRSRLAGTSTDTQYF. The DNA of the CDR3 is TGTGCCAGCTCACCAAGGTCGAGACTAGCGGGAACTAGCACAGATACGCAGTATTTT.

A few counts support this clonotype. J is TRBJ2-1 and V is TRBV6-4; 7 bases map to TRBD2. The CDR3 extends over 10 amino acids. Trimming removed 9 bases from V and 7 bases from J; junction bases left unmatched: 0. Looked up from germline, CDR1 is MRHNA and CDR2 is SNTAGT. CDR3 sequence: CARGGNEQFF. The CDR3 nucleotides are TGTGCCAGGGGGGGGAATGAGCAGTTCTTC.

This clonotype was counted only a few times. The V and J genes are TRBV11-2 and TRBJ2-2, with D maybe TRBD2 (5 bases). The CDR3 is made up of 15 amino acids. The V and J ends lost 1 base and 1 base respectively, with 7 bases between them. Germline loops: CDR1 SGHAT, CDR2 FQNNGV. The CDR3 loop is CASSLGLLNTGELFF. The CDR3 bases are TGTGCCAGCAGCTTAGGACTATTGAACACCGGGGAGCTGTTTTTT.